These 18 T cell receptor beta chains were all obtained from the same sample, sequenced in a study of T cells after yellow fever vaccination (dated by TCRdb to about 2019). Library generation was performed with 5' RACE. These reads were obtained on an Illumina HiSeq 2500. TCRdb cleaned the public reads at Q25 with fastp, built clones with MiXCR and kept in-frame beta chains. Rows are unified per CDR3 protein, each entry keeping the most common DNA and genes. The sample data list about 550,000 distinct CDR3 sequences, and roughly 19% of these were observed just once. The top ten constitute approximately 15% of the sample. This sample's treatment or condition label indicates: live attenuated yellow fever vaccine strain. The sequenced sample was PBMCs, obtained 15 days after the yellow fever booster vaccination. These TCRs come from a man in his thirties or forties who received the YFV17D yellow fever vaccine.

This chain links TRBV5-1 with TRBJ1-5, with 7 bases aligning to TRBD1. CDR1 is SGHRS and CDR2 is YFSETQ in the germline V gene. This CDR3 is 15 amino acids long. V dropped 2 bases and J dropped 1; count of bases not matched to a gene: 3. CDR3 sequence: CASSFGTESNQPQHF. DNA for the CDR3: TGCGCCAGCAGCTTCGGGACAGAGAGCAATCAGCCCCAGCATTTT. The full variable domain, completed using reference TRBV5-1 and TRBJ1-5, is KAGVTQTPRYLIKTRGQQVTLSCSPISGHRSVSWYQQTPGQGLQFLFEYFSETQRNKGNFPGRFSGRQFSNSRSEMNVSTLELGDSALYLCASSFGTESNQPQHFGDGTRLSIL.

In this sample, this clonotype turned up a few times. This chain connects TRBV4-3 to TRBJ2-1; possible D gene TRBD2, 6 bases. The CDR3 is made up of 14 amino acids. The germline V and J ends were trimmed by 3 bases and 3 bases, with 9 bases remaining between them. CDR1 is LGHNA and CDR2 is YSLEER in the germline V gene. CDR3 loop: CASSQGLDYNEQFF. CDR3 nucleotides: TGCGCCAGCAGCCAGGGACTGGACTACAATGAGCAGTTCTTC.

The gene calls are TRBV7-3 and TRBJ2-1, with a tentative D call TRBD1 (6 bases). The germline V gene has CDR1 SGHTA and CDR2 FQGTGA. The ends were cut back, 0 bases at V and 5 bases at J, with 11 bases in the middle. The CDR3 covers 15 residues. Written as DNA, the CDR3 is TGTGCCAGCAGCTTAACCAGGGGCGCCCACAATGAGCAGTTCTTC. Its protein product is CASSLTRGAHNEQFF.

This chain connects TRBV4-1 to TRBJ2-5; D remains ambiguous. The germline gives CDR1 MGHRA, CDR2 YSYEKL. Trimming removed 0 bases from V and 10 bases from J, with 12 bases in between. The CDR3 is 13 amino acids. The CDR3 sequence is CASSQEILGSQYF. The CDR3 DNA is TGCGCCAGCAGCCAAGAAATTTTGGGCAGCCAGTACTTC.

The rearrangement uses TRBV10-3 and TRBJ1-1; D may be TRBD1 (6 bases). The CDR3 runs to 15 residues. The germline V gene encodes CDR1 ENHRY and CDR2 SYGVKD. V shed 4 bases and J shed 0 bases, with 12 bases lying between them. The CDR3 DNA follows: TGTGCCATCAGTGCGGGGGGCGGATTGAACACTGAAGCTTTCTTT. Translating gives CAISAGGGLNTEAFF.

The chain uses TRBV23-1 and TRBJ2-7; no definite D call. TRBV23-1 qualifies as an ORF whose function is uncertain. Trimming took off 8 bases at V and 0 bases at J, with 23 bases between the two ends. The CDR3 runs 17 residues. The CDR3 protein is CASDPSPGSATSYEQYF. The CDR3 nucleotides are TGCGCCAGCGATCCGAGTCCGGGCTCAGCTACCTCCTACGAGCAGTACTTC.

This chain uses TRBV5-1 with TRBJ2-2; no clear D. The V gene lost 4 bases and the J gene lost 8 bases, with 12 bases spanning the gap. The CDR3 is 13 residues long. Germline V gives CDR1 SGHRS, CDR2 YFSETQ. The CDR3 sequence: CASSQNLGGELFF. For the CDR3, the DNA is TGCGCCAGCAGCCAGAACTTGGGAGGGGAGCTGTTTTTT.

This clonotype has a count of ten or more. The rearrangement links TRBV19 to TRBJ2-3; D not certain. CDR1 LNHDA and CDR2 SQIVND come from the germline V gene (reference sequence). CDR3 length equals 12 residues. V was shortened by 6 bases and J by 0 bases, with 4 bases between the two germline ends. CDR3 sequence (DNA): TGTGCCAGTAGGCAGAGCACAGATACGCAGTATTTT. Its protein product is CASRQSTDTQYF.

The chain joins TRBV5-1 to TRBJ2-1; 7 bases are a match to TRBD2. The CDR3 has 15 residues. CDR1 and CDR2 from the germline V gene are SGHRS and YFSETQ. The V and J ends lost 4 bases and 8 bases, in that order; junction bases with no gene match: 12. CDR3 amino acids: CASSAREAYRDEQFF. The CDR3 DNA sequence: TGCGCCAGCAGCGCACGGGAGGCCTATCGTGATGAGCAGTTCTTC.

This clonotype has just a few counts. The rearrangement joins TRBV20-1 to TRBJ2-7, with a possible D match to TRBD1 (5 bases). This CDR3 region has 14 residues. V lost 0 bases, J lost 2 bases, and 11 bases lay in between. Germline V lookup: CDR1 DFQATT, CDR2 SNEGSKA (reference sequence). CDR3 region: CSARDSAGTYEQYF. CDR3 coding DNA: TGCAGTGCTAGAGATTCGGCAGGGACCTACGAGCAGTACTTC.

In its sample, this clonotype was seen a few times. The V gene is TRBV18, the J gene TRBJ2-7; unclear D gene. Germline CDR1 KGHSH, CDR2 LQKENI. Between the trimmed V and J ends, which lost 2 bases and 2 bases, there was a span of 10 bases. This CDR3 comprises 14 residues. The CDR3 sequence is CASSPGPIAYEQYF. As DNA, the CDR3 is TGTGCCAGCTCACCAGGACCTATAGCCTACGAGCAGTACTTC.

The chain links TRBV6-2 or TRBV6-3 to TRBJ2-7; perhaps TRBD1 as D (5 bases). Germline lookup yields CDR1 MNHEY and CDR2 SVGEGT. This CDR3 has 15 residues. V was trimmed by 7 bases and J by 2 bases, leaving 18 bases between them. CDR3 sequence reads: CASTDRGSKTYEQYF. In DNA, the CDR3 is TGTGCCAGCACCGATAGGGGCTCGAAAACCTACGAGCAGTACTTC.

This clonotype was counted between two and nine times. The V and J genes are TRBV5-1 and TRBJ2-4, with a tentative D call TRBD2 (6 bases). V dropped 0 bases and J dropped 8 bases, with 6 bases sitting between them. This CDR3 is 12 amino acids long. Per the germline V gene, CDR1 is SGHRS and CDR2 is YFSETQ. The CDR3 protein is CASSLAGDIQYF. CDR3 coding DNA: TGCGCCAGCAGCTTGGCGGGGGACATTCAGTACTTC.

The chain links TRBV15 to TRBJ2-6; D uncertain. Germline values: CDR1 LNHNV, CDR2 YYDKDF (reference sequence). The CDR3 extends over 15 amino acids. Trimming took off 0 bases at V and 4 bases at J, with 7 bases between the two ends. The CDR3 nucleotides read TGTGCCACCAGCAGAGAGAGGTCCGGGGCCAACGTCCTGACTTTC. This sequence encodes CATSRERSGANVLTF.

The V and J genes are TRBV3-1 and TRBJ1-1; unclear D gene. Germline V gene data show CDR1 as LGHDT and CDR2 as YNNKEL (reference sequence). The CDR3 totals 17 residues. V was trimmed by 3 bases and J by 4 bases, leaving 21 bases between them. CDR3 coding DNA: TGTGCCAGCAGCCAGGGTGAGTTGAGGGTTATGGGCACTGAAGCTTTCTTT. Its translation: CASSQGELRVMGTEAFF.

The chain combines TRBV6-1 with TRBJ2-5; no definite D call. Germline V gene sequence: CDR1 MNHNS, CDR2 SASEGT. This CDR3 has 13 amino acids. Trimming shortened V by 7 bases and J by 1 base, and 10 bases separated the two germline ends. The CDR3 sequence: CASTRNIQETQYF. The CDR3, as DNA: TGTGCCAGCACCCGTAACATCCAAGAGACCCAGTACTTC.

This clonotype has more than one count but fewer than ten. The rearrangement joins TRBV6-2 or TRBV6-3 to TRBJ2-1, with 13 positions matching TRBD2. Germline CDR1 MNHEY, CDR2 SVGEGT. The CDR3 length is 13 residues. J was trimmed by 10 bases and V by 8 bases; bases with no gene match: 5. CDR3 DNA sequence: TGTGCCAGCCGGACTAGCGGGAGCGGAGAGCAGTTCTTC. This translates into CASRTSGSGEQFF.

The chain is built from TRBV20-1 and TRBJ2-1; 7 nucleotides match TRBD2. This CDR3 spans 13 amino acids. CDR1 is DFQATT and CDR2 is SNEGSKA in the germline V gene (reference sequence). V lost 3 bases and J lost 9; bases outside the gene matches: 8. This CDR3 is CSARGSGLGEQFF. Written as DNA, the CDR3 is TGCAGTGCTAGGGGTAGCGGGCTAGGTGAGCAGTTCTTC.